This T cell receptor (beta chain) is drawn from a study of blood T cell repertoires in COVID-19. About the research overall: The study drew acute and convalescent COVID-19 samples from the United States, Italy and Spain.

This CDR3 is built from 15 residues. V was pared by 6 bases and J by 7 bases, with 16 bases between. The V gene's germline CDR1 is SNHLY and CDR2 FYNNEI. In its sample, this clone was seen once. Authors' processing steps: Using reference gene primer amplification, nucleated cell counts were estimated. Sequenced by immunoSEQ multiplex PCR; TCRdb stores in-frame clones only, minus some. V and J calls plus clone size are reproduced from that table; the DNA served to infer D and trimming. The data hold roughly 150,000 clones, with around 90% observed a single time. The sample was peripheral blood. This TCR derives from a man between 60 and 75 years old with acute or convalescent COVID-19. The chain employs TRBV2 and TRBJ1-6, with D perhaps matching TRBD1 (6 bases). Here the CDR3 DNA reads TGTGCCAGCAGGCTACAATCAGGGGCGAATTCACCCCTCCACTTT. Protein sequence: CASRLQSGANSPLHF.